Below are 3 T cell receptor beta chains sequenced from a single sample in a study of shared clonotypes between healthy human individuals. TCRdb keeps only in-frame clones here, not all; method: immunoSEQ multiplex PCR. The sample gives about 2 million clones, over 85% of which show up once; 0.1% to 0.15% is in the top ten. The specimen was naive CD4+ T cells sorted from blood. Regarding subset: CD45RA+ positively selected. All receptors come from a man in his late teens or twenties in good health.

A remark on this clone: A much larger clone lies one base from this, so it may be a read error. V and J are TRBV19 and TRBJ1-2; 9 bases line up with TRBD1. The CDR3 is 14 residues long. The germline V gene has CDR1 LNHDA and CDR2 SQIVND (reference sequence). The CDR3 region is CASKTGQGSYDYTF. The CDR3, as DNA: TGTGCCAGTAAAACTGGACAGGGGAGCTATGACTACACCTTC.

The chain recombines TRBV5-4 with TRBJ2-7; 7 nucleotides align to TRBD2. The CDR3 spans 13 residues. V shed 0 bases, J shed 6 bases, and the junction held 3 bases outside the gene matches. From germline, CDR1 is SGHNT and CDR2 YYREEE (reference sequence). CDR3 DNA: TGTGCCAGCAGCTTGGGACTAGCTACCGAGCAGTACTTC. The encoded protein is CASSLGLATEQYF.

The V call is TRBV5-4, the J call TRBJ1-1, with 7 bases matching TRBD1. Germline CDR1 reads SGHNT; CDR2 reads YYREEE (reference sequence). J lost 6 bases, V lost 4 bases, and 9 bases had no gene match. The CDR3 spans 14 residues. The CDR3 sequence is CASSPPGGLSEAFF. Here the CDR3 DNA reads TGTGCCAGCAGCCCCCCAGGGGGGCTCTCTGAAGCTTTCTTT.